Shown below are 27 T cell receptor beta chains from a single sample sequenced in a study of beta chain features in type 1 diabetes. Of the isolated RNA, all was reverse transcribed, and so the sequenced material was expressed TCRB transcripts. This table comes from immunoSEQ multiplex PCR, and its TCRdb copy is limited to in-frame clones, with some not included. The profile shows roughly 290,000 clones, approximately 8.1% of them singletons. The specimen was central memory CD4+ T cells from blood. These TCRs come from a woman younger than 35 in good health.

The CDR3 loop reads CASSLRQENTEAFF. In DNA form, the CDR3 reads TGTGCCAGCAGCTTGCGACAGGAGAACACTGAAGCTTTCTTT. V and J are TRBV7-9 and TRBJ1-1; weak D call: TRBD1 (6 bases). Trimming took off 3 bases at V and 1 base at J, with 9 bases between the two ends. Germline values: CDR1 SEHNR, CDR2 FQNEAQ (reference sequence). This CDR3 is built from 14 residues.

This chain connects TRBV28 to TRBJ1-5; possibly TRBD1 for D (5 bases). V lost 3 bases to trimming and J lost 7 bases, with 13 bases between them. The CDR3 is made up of 14 amino acids. Germline CDR1 is MDHEN and CDR2 is SYDVKM. CDR3 region: CASSFGGAGQPQHF. CDR3 DNA: TGTGCCAGCAGTTTCGGCGGGGCAGGGCAGCCCCAGCATTTT.

This sequence joins TRBV28 and TRBJ2-7; maybe TRBD2 (6 bases). CDR1 is MDHEN, CDR2 SYDVKM, per germline. CDR3 length equals 15 residues. V lost 7 bases and J 4 bases, leaving 20 bases between the germline ends. In DNA, the CDR3 is TGTGCCAGCACCACGGCGGGGTTTAGGGGATACGAGCAGTACGTC. Translation gives CASTTAGFRGYEQYV.

There are a few counts of this clone. The chain joins TRBV11-3 to TRBJ2-5, with D possibly being TRBD1 (5 bases). With 1 base removed from V and 2 bases from J, the gap between germline ends came to 11 bases. The CDR3 covers 15 residues. Germline V gene lookup returns CDR1 SGHNT and CDR2 YENEEA. The DNA of the CDR3 is TGTGCCAGCAGCTTAGGTGGGGCGGAACAAGAGACCCAGTACTTC. It specifies CASSLGGAEQETQYF.

This clone was seen more than once but under ten times. The chain uses TRBV29-1 and TRBJ1-1, with D perhaps matching TRBD1 (5 bases). There are 13 residues in the CDR3. V gave up 5 bases and J gave up 6 bases, with 16 bases separating them. The V gene's germline CDR1 is SQVTM and CDR2 ANQGSEA. CDR3 DNA: TGCAGCGTTTCCGGGGCAAGTTACTCTGAAGCTTTCTTT. Translating gives CSVSGASYSEAFF. Together with reference TRBV29-1 and TRBJ1-1, the CDR3 gives the full variable domain: SAVISQKPSRDICQRGTSLTIQCQVDSQVTMMFWYRQQPGQSLTLIATANQGSEATYESGFVIDKFPISRPNLTFSTLTVSNMSPEDSSIYLCSVSGASYSEAFFGQGTRLTVV.

Here the CDR3 reads CASSRAATNEKLFF. Written as DNA, the CDR3 is TGTGCCAGCTCCCGGGCTGCAACTAATGAAAAACTGTTTTTT. This chain joins TRBV9 and TRBJ1-4; D not resolved. This CDR3 has 14 residues. V was clipped by 7 bases and J by 0 bases, with 10 bases between them. Per germline, CDR1 SGDLS and CDR2 YYNGEE. The entire variable domain, with the rest obtained from reference TRBV9 and TRBJ1-4, is as follows: DSGVTQTPKHLITATGQRVTLRCSPRSGDLSVYWYQQSLDQGLQFLIQYYNGEERAKGNILERFSAQQFPDLHSELNLSSLELGDSALYFCASSRAATNEKLFFGSGTQLSVL.

The chain has TRBV5-4 and TRBJ1-2, with 10 positions matching TRBD1. Germline V gene lookup returns CDR1 SGHNT and CDR2 YYREEE (reference sequence). The CDR3 runs to 16 residues. The junction had 11 bases not matched to a gene; V was cut back by 2 bases and J by 7 bases. The CDR3 region is CASSLPATGGVGGYTF. DNA for the CDR3: TGTGCCAGCAGCTTACCCGCGACAGGGGGCGTAGGTGGCTACACCTTC.

This clone was counted a few times. This chain uses TRBV2 with TRBJ2-7, with 8 bases matching TRBD1. The germline gives CDR1 SNHLY, CDR2 FYNNEI. This CDR3 spans 13 amino acids. Losses at the gene ends were 7 bases for V and 6 bases for J; bases not matched to a gene: 8. The CDR3 spells CASNGDRRGEQYF. The CDR3, as DNA: TGTGCCAGCAACGGGGACAGGCGAGGCGAGCAGTACTTC.

CDR3 bases: TGTGCCAGCTCACCACCGGTAGGGCTGAACACTGAAGCTTTCTTT. Residues: CASSPPVGLNTEAFF. The chain recombines TRBV18 with TRBJ1-1; D is ambiguous. CDR3 length: 15 residues. The ends were cut back, 0 bases at V and 0 bases at J, with 8 bases in the middle. Per the germline V gene, CDR1 is KGHSH and CDR2 is LQKENI.

This clone was observed a few times. The chain couples TRBV10-3 to TRBJ2-3; TRBD2 matches 12 bases. This CDR3 spans 15 amino acids. Germline loops: CDR1 ENHRY, CDR2 SYGVKD. J was trimmed by 3 bases and V by 10 bases; bases with no gene match: 8. CDR3 DNA: TGTGCCACCACGGTTGGGACTAGCGGGACAGATACGCAGTATTTT. Amino acids: CATTVGTSGTDTQYF.

This clone appeared a few times. V usage is TRBV7-2 and J usage is TRBJ2-5; maybe TRBD2 (5 bases). The CDR3 is 15 residues long. With 1 base removed from V and 3 bases from J, the gap between germline ends came to 12 bases. Looked up from germline, CDR1 is SGHTA and CDR2 is FQGNSA. The CDR3 sequence is CASSLVVGREETQYF. Here the CDR3 DNA reads TGTGCCAGCAGCTTAGTAGTGGGGAGAGAAGAGACCCAGTACTTC.

This clone was observed a few times. Other DNA sequences in the same sample also yield this CDR3. The rearrangement joins TRBV29-1 to TRBJ2-1; D is ambiguous. The CDR3 consists of 12 residues. V dropped 1 base and J dropped 6 bases, with 7 bases sitting between them. Germline loops: CDR1 SQVTM, CDR2 ANQGSEA. The CDR3 is CSVEGQLNEQFF. Written as DNA, the CDR3 is TGCAGCGTTGAAGGGCAGCTCAATGAGCAGTTCTTC.

This sequence joins TRBV15 and TRBJ2-5; no reliable D call. V gave up 3 bases and J gave up 8 bases, with 22 bases separating them. CDR1 is LNHNV, CDR2 YYDKDF, per germline (reference sequence). This CDR3 has 16 amino acids. CDR3 in amino acids: CATSSPHSGIRETQYF. The DNA for the CDR3 is TGTGCCACCAGCAGCCCTCATAGTGGGATAAGAGAAACCCAGTACTTC.

The chain combines TRBV7-6 with TRBJ2-1; D possibly corresponds to TRBD2 (5 bases). V gave up 4 bases and J gave up 12 bases, with 16 bases separating them. The CDR3 totals 13 residues. Germline CDR1 and CDR2: SGHVS and FNYEAQ. This CDR3 reads CASSSDYVSAQFF. The CDR3 DNA reads TGTGCCAGCAGCTCAGACTACGTGTCGGCGCAGTTCTTC.

The rearrangement uses TRBV6-1 and TRBJ1-5; no clear D gene. This CDR3 has 15 residues. The V end lost 4 bases, the J end lost 0 bases, and 10 bases lay between the germline ends. Looked up from germline, CDR1 is MNHNS and CDR2 is SASEGT. DNA of the CDR3: TGTGCCAGCAGTGCCCGTTGGGATAGCAATCAGCCCCAGCATTTT. Translation: CASSARWDSNQPQHF.

This clone was seen a few times. The chain has TRBV7-2 and TRBJ1-3; no reliable D call. V lost 5 bases and J lost 1, with 9 bases in between. The CDR3 contains 14 residues. Germline-derived CDR1 and CDR2 are SGHTA and FQGNSA. CDR3 coding DNA: TGTGCCAGCAGCCAACAGAGATCTGGAAACACCATATATTTT. This gives the protein CASSQQRSGNTIYF.

The chain couples TRBV18 to TRBJ1-2, with unresolved D. In germline, CDR1 is KGHSH, CDR2 LQKENI. The CDR3 length is 13 residues. Trimming cost V 2 bases and J 2 bases, with 6 bases left between them. The chain's CDR3 is CASSPDVNYGYTF. In DNA, the CDR3 is TGTGCCAGCTCACCAGACGTCAACTATGGCTACACCTTC.

This clone was seen only a few times. The chain links TRBV11-3 to TRBJ2-3; D possibly corresponds to TRBD2 (6 bases). In germline, CDR1 is SGHNT, CDR2 YENEEA. CDR3 length equals 14 residues. Trimming pared 5 bases from V and 1 base from J, leaving 10 bases between. DNA for the CDR3: TGTGCCAGCAGCCGGGGGTACGGCACAGATACGCAGTATTTT. Protein: CASSRGYGTDTQYF.

This clone was observed a handful of times. This chain links TRBV7-2 with TRBJ2-5; the match to TRBD2 covers 9 bases. The CDR3 sequence is 17 residues long. V trimming: 5 bases; J trimming: 0 bases; junction bases outside the gene matches: 10. Germline V gene sequence: CDR1 SGHTA, CDR2 FQGNSA. The CDR3 loop is CASSQGAGGHYQETQYF. CDR3 in DNA: TGTGCCAGCAGCCAAGGGGCGGGAGGGCACTACCAAGAGACCCAGTACTTC.

The sample holds a few counts of this clone. Distinct nucleotide sequences in the sample also encode this CDR3. The chain carries TRBV5-6 and TRBJ1-2; TRBD1 aligns across 8 bases. From germline, CDR1 is SGHDT and CDR2 YYEEEE. The CDR3 runs to 16 residues. V dropped 3 bases and J dropped 4; count of bases not matched to a gene: 11. Here the CDR3 reads CASSSTRTGRSYGYTF. The CDR3 bases are TGTGCCAGCAGCTCTACTAGGACAGGGCGGTCCTATGGCTACACCTTC.

This clone came up a few times. This chain uses TRBV7-9 with TRBJ1-1, with D perhaps TRBD1 (6 bases). Germline lookup yields CDR1 SEHNR and CDR2 FQNEAQ (reference sequence). V lost 3 bases, J lost 3 bases, and 11 bases lay in between. This CDR3 contains 14 residues. CDR3 sequence (DNA): TGTGCCAGCAGCTTGGGGGCTATGGACACTGAAGCTTTCTTT. Its translation is CASSLGAMDTEAFF. Full variable domain (remainder filled in from reference TRBV7-9 and TRBJ1-1): DTGVSQNPRHKITKRGQNVTFRCDPISEHNRLYWYRQTLGQGPEFLTYFQNEAQLEKSRLLSDRFSAERPKGSFSTLEIQRTEQGDSAMYLCASSLGAMDTEAFFGQGTRLTVV.

This clone came up a few times. Here the CDR3 reads CASSLTGGNQPQHF. The CDR3, as DNA: TGTGCCAGCAGTCTGACAGGGGGAAATCAGCCCCAGCATTTT. The chain joins TRBV2 to TRBJ1-5; 9 bases map to TRBD1. Germline assignment: CDR1 SNHLY and CDR2 FYNNEI. Unmatched junction bases numbered 3, after V lost 5 bases and J lost 4 bases. CDR3 length: 14 residues.

Remarks on this clone: A read error may explain this, as a much larger clone is one base away. Other nucleotide sequences from this sample produce the same CDR3. V gene TRBV7-2 combines with J gene TRBJ2-2; D remains ambiguous. V lost 1 base and J 7 bases, leaving 4 bases between the germline ends. CDR3 length: 12 amino acids. The V gene's germline CDR1 is SGHTA and CDR2 FQGNSA. The CDR3 bases are TGTGCCAGCAGCTTAGAAGGCGGGGAGCTGTTTTTT. Residues: CASSLEGGELFF.

This chain uses TRBV5-6 with TRBJ2-5, with D possibly matching TRBD1 (6 bases). Trimming shortened V by 2 bases and J by 0 bases, and 11 bases separated the two germline ends. Germline-derived CDR1 and CDR2 are SGHDT and YYEEEE. The CDR3 covers 15 residues. CDR3 nucleotides: TGTGCCAGCAGCTTCGGACAGCTATACCAAGAGACCCAGTACTTC. It translates to CASSFGQLYQETQYF. Drawing the rest from reference TRBV5-6 and TRBJ2-5, the complete variable domain is DAGVTQSPTHLIKTRGQQVTLRCSPKSGHDTVSWYQQALGQGPQFIFQYYEEEERQRGNFPDRFSGHQFPNYSSELNVNALLLGDSALYLCASSFGQLYQETQYFGPGTRLLVL.

This clone was seen more than once but under ten times. The chain links TRBV7-9 to TRBJ1-4, with 7 nucleotides matching TRBD1. This CDR3 has 15 residues. CDR1 and CDR2 (germline): SEHNR, FQNEAQ (reference sequence). The V segment lost 5 bases and the J segment 3 bases; nucleotides outside the gene matches: 6. The CDR3: CASSPRTGANEKLFF. The CDR3, as DNA: TGTGCCAGCAGCCCACGGACAGGCGCTAATGAAAAACTGTTTTTT. Full variable domain (missing parts from reference TRBV7-9 and TRBJ1-4): DTGVSQNPRHKITKRGQNVTFRCDPISEHNRLYWYRQTLGQGPEFLTYFQNEAQLEKSRLLSDRFSAERPKGSFSTLEIQRTEQGDSAMYLCASSPRTGANEKLFFGSGTQLSVL.

This clone has a handful of counts. The chain employs TRBV11-2 and TRBJ2-3; 7 bases are a match to TRBD2. Trimming cost V 7 bases and J 4 bases; bases outside gene matches: 11. The V gene's germline CDR1 is SGHAT and CDR2 FQNNGV. The CDR3 loop spans 15 amino acids. Written as DNA, the CDR3 is TGTGCCAGCATACGCTCGGGAGGAAGGGCAGATACGCAGTATTTT. It specifies CASIRSGGRADTQYF. The whole variable domain, filled in from reference TRBV11-2 and TRBJ2-3, reads EAGVAQSPRYKIIEKRQSVAFWCNPISGHATLYWYQQILGQGPKLLIQFQNNGVVDDSQLPKDRFSAERLKGVDSTLKIQPAKLEDSAVYLCASIRSGGRADTQYFGPGTRLTVL.

This clone has more than one count but fewer than ten. CDR3 protein: CASSLLAGDTDTQYF. The DNA for the CDR3 is TGTGCCAGCAGCTTGCTAGCGGGGGACACAGATACGCAGTATTTT. The rearrangement links TRBV5-4 to TRBJ2-3, with 10 bases matching TRBD2. In germline, CDR1 is SGHNT, CDR2 YYREEE (reference sequence). CDR3 size: 15 residues. V gave up 1 base and J gave up 2 bases; unmatched junction bases: 1.